This T cell receptor (beta chain) was captured in a study of T-cell reconstitution after alpha-beta-depleted transplantation in children. Study observations and caveats: At day 60, the high TCRbeta diversity found in some patients originated from recipient T cells and thymic progenitors that had survived. Alpha-beta T cells present about two months after transplant were reported to originate from several hundred expanded graft clones. T-cell counts and diversity at one year following transplant were attributed mainly to newly produced T cells.

Preparation of the TCRbeta library was carried out with unique molecular identifiers. Each CDR3 protein gets one entry after TCRdb re-called the PCR reads with MiXCR. Of 350,000 to 500,000 distinct CDR3 sequences in the sample, roughly 43% are singletons; the top ten hold around 29%. This CDR3 is built from 15 residues. Germline values: CDR1 SGHDT, CDR2 YYEEEE. V lost 4 bases, J lost 0 bases, and 11 bases lay in between. A note on this clonotype: Its antigen is not identified.

The input for sequencing was PBMCs, taken before TCRalphabeta/CD19-depleted stem cell transplant. This TCR was recovered from a girl under 10 years old with aplastic anemia, due to receive a stem cell transplant. The chain combines TRBV5-6 with TRBJ2-4, with D tentatively TRBD1 or TRBD2 (6 bases each). CDR3: CASSRGGLAKNIQYF. In DNA form, the CDR3 reads TGTGCCAGCAGCAGAGGGGGACTAGCCAAAAACATTCAGTACTTC.